The 27 T cell receptor beta chains below were found in one sample sequenced in a study of blood T cell repertoires in COVID-19. The table came from immunoSEQ multiplex PCR; TCRdb's copy has only in-frame clones and leaves some out. This repertoire shows approximately 180,000 clones, approximately 92% found once; its top ten account for 0.45% to 0.65%. The sample consisted of peripheral blood. The receptors were sampled from a man aged 45 to 65 with acute or convalescent COVID-19.

The gene calls are TRBV5-1 and TRBJ2-7; 11 nucleotides match TRBD2. The CDR3 consists of 16 residues. Germline trimming cut 8 bases from V and 4 bases from J; bases unmatched to any gene: 14. The V gene's germline CDR1 is SGHRS and CDR2 YFSETQ. The CDR3 spells CASSQYGTSGSYEQYF. The CDR3 DNA sequence: TGCGCCAGTTCTCAGTATGGGACTAGCGGCAGTTACGAGCAGTACTTC.

This clone has just one count. The chain employs TRBV30 and TRBJ2-3, with D tentatively TRBD2 (7 bases). The CDR3 loop spans 12 amino acids. Trimming removed 3 bases at V and 5 bases at J, with 9 bases between. The germline CDR1 and CDR2 sequences are GTSNPN and SVGIG (reference sequence). The CDR3: CAWRGGGDTQYF. CDR3 nucleotides: TGTGCCTGGAGAGGGGGGGGAGATACGCAGTATTTT.

The rearrangement links TRBV19 to TRBJ1-1; D is perhaps TRBD1 (5 bases). This CDR3 is 16 amino acids long. Per germline, CDR1 LNHDA and CDR2 SQIVND (reference sequence). V lost 5 bases to trimming and J lost 1 base, with 17 bases between them. Here the CDR3 reads CASSAIMTVTNTEAFF. In DNA, the CDR3 is TGTGCCAGTAGTGCGATTATGACAGTCACGAACACTGAAGCTTTCTTT.

V usage is TRBV29-1 and J usage is TRBJ2-5; 9 nucleotides align to TRBD1. Losses at the gene ends were 6 bases for V and 4 bases for J; bases not matched to a gene: 3. The CDR3 contains 12 residues. CDR1 and CDR2 (germline): SQVTM, ANQGSEA. CDR3 sequence reads: CSVGTGSETQYF. CDR3 sequence (DNA): TGCAGCGTAGGGACAGGGTCAGAGACCCAGTACTTC.

V usage is TRBV20-1 and J usage is TRBJ2-2, with unresolved D. CDR1 DFQATT and CDR2 SNEGSKA come from the germline V gene (reference sequence). The V and J ends lost 3 bases and 1 base respectively, with 6 bases between them. CDR3 length: 13 amino acids. The CDR3 reads CSASPQNTGELFF. Here the CDR3 DNA reads TGCAGTGCTAGTCCCCAGAACACCGGGGAGCTGTTTTTT.

The V and J genes are TRBV6-5 and TRBJ2-7; 10 bases line up with TRBD1. CDR1 is MNHEY, CDR2 SVGAGI, per germline. The V gene end was trimmed by 6 bases and the J gene end by 3 bases; junction bases not matched to a gene: 8. The CDR3 contains 15 residues. The CDR3 DNA reads TGTGCCAGCAGAGAGGGACAGGGGTATGGCTACGAGCAGTACTTC. It is translated as CASREGQGYGYEQYF.

The gene calls are TRBV2 and TRBJ2-6, with 7 bases that match TRBD1. After removal of 4 bases from V and 1 base from J, the junction contained 4 bases not matched to a gene. The CDR3 extends over 16 amino acids. Looked up from germline, CDR1 is SNHLY and CDR2 is FYNNEI. As DNA, the CDR3 is TGTGCCAGCAGTGCGGGCAGGGGGTCTGGGGCCAACGTCCTGACTTTC. This gives the protein CASSAGRGSGANVLTF.

The rearrangement links TRBV27 to TRBJ2-1; a weak D match, TRBD1 (6 bases). V lost 6 bases to trimming and J lost 7 bases, with 19 bases between them. CDR1 is MNHEY and CDR2 is SMNVEV in the germline V gene (reference sequence). The CDR3 spans 15 residues. Written as DNA, the CDR3 is TGTGCCAGCAGACGACAGGCAGCAGTTGGTAATGAGCAGTTCTTC. This translates into CASRRQAAVGNEQFF.

This chain joins TRBV6-1 and TRBJ1-2; D unclear. This CDR3 has 13 residues. The germline gives CDR1 MNHNS, CDR2 SASEGT. V was clipped by 5 bases and J by 6 bases, with 13 bases between them. The CDR3 loop is CASSPQEGDGYTF. In DNA form, the CDR3 reads TGTGCCAGCAGTCCCCAGGAAGGTGATGGCTACACCTTC.

This chain uses TRBV7-6 with TRBJ1-1; D perhaps matches TRBD1 (6 bases). Germline V gene data show CDR1 as SGHVS and CDR2 as FNYEAQ. The germline V and J ends were trimmed by 2 bases and 11 bases, with 18 bases remaining between them. The length of the CDR3 is 14 residues. In nucleotides, the CDR3 is TGTGCCAGCAGCTTACCGGGTCAGGGGCTGGGGGCTTTCTTT. Residues: CASSLPGQGLGAFF.

This chain links TRBV7-2 with TRBJ2-7, with D perhaps matching TRBD1 (6 bases). The germline gives CDR1 SGHTA, CDR2 FQGNSA. The V and J ends lost 4 bases and 5 bases respectively, with 12 bases between them. The CDR3 loop spans 13 amino acids. The CDR3 reads CASSSSGGNEQYV. The CDR3 nucleotides read TGTGCCAGCAGCTCGTCTGGGGGCAACGAGCAGTACGTC.

CDR3 in amino acids: CASSWGHGETQYF. The CDR3 bases are TGTGCCAGCAGCTGGGGACACGGAGAGACCCAGTACTTC. The chain links TRBV7-9 to TRBJ2-5; tentative D call: TRBD1 (6 bases). The CDR3 has 13 amino acids. Germline CDR1 and CDR2: SEHNR and FQNEAQ (reference sequence). V lost 4 bases and J lost 4, with 10 bases in between.

The CDR3 coding sequence is TGTGCCAGTAGTATTCGAGGGGCCCTTGAGACGGGACAGAGAGTTTACGAGCAGTACTTC. Encoded protein: CASSIRGALETGQRVYEQYF. The rearrangement uses TRBV19 and TRBJ2-7, with 7 bases aligning to TRBD1. With 3 bases clipped from V and 4 bases from J, the junction kept 24 bases outside the gene matches. The germline gives CDR1 LNHDA, CDR2 SQIVND (reference sequence). This CDR3 is built from 20 residues.

This clone was recorded once. This chain's CDR3 is CATLGLAITGELFF. The CDR3 region has the DNA TGTGCCACCCTGGGACTAGCAATCACCGGGGAGCTGTTTTTT. This chain links TRBV19 with TRBJ2-2, with 9 nucleotides matching TRBD2. The germline V gene has CDR1 LNHDA and CDR2 SQIVND (reference sequence). CDR3 size: 14 residues. Trimming removed 10 bases from V and 4 bases from J; junction bases left unmatched: 7.

This clone appeared once. CDR3 region: CASSQEGGTEAFF. CDR3 sequence (DNA): TGCGCCAGCAGTCAGGAGGGAGGCACTGAAGCTTTCTTT. The chain links TRBV23-1 to TRBJ1-1; D not certain. TRBV23-1 is recorded as an ORF, its role being uncertain. The CDR3 length is 13 residues. The ends were cut back, 3 bases at V and 4 bases at J, with 9 bases in the middle.

This chain uses TRBV19 with TRBJ1-1; the D gene is possibly TRBD1 (6 bases). The CDR3 extends over 14 amino acids. V was trimmed by 3 bases and J by 5 bases, leaving 13 bases between them. CDR1 is LNHDA and CDR2 is SQIVND in the germline V gene (reference sequence). The chain's CDR3 is CASSMNREETEAFF. DNA of the CDR3: TGTGCCAGTAGTATGAACAGGGAAGAGACTGAAGCTTTCTTT.

This sequence joins TRBV24-1 and TRBJ1-4; D possibly corresponds to TRBD1 (6 bases). Germline V lookup: CDR1 KGHDR, CDR2 SFDVKD. CDR3 length: 12 residues. V lost 10 bases and J 6 bases, leaving 11 bases between the germline ends. The CDR3 DNA sequence: TGTGCCACTCAGGGGCAGGATGAAAAACTGTTTTTT. Its translation is CATQGQDEKLFF.

V is TRBV19 and J is TRBJ2-2, with D perhaps TRBD2 (6 bases). CDR3 length: 15 amino acids. V lost 3 bases to trimming and J lost 4 bases, with 12 bases between them. Germline values: CDR1 LNHDA, CDR2 SQIVND (reference sequence). The CDR3 DNA reads TGTGCCAGTAGTATCCCGGGGGTTGGCACCGGGGAGCTGTTTTTT. It translates to CASSIPGVGTGELFF.

This clone was picked up one time. The CDR3 DNA reads as TGTGCCAGCAGCTTTAAAGGACTTTTAGCATACGAGCAGTACTTC. This translates into CASSFKGLLAYEQYF. The chain uses TRBV7-9 and TRBJ2-7, with D possibly TRBD2 on 5 matching bases. The germline V and J ends were trimmed by 3 bases and 4 bases, with 16 bases remaining between them. Germline V CDR1 and CDR2: SEHNR, FQNEAQ (reference sequence). The CDR3 has 15 amino acids.

This clone has just one count. In nucleotides, the CDR3 is TGTGCCAGCAGCTCTCCCACAGGGGGGGTCAACTACGAGCAGTACTTC. This codes for CASSSPTGGVNYEQYF. The rearrangement links TRBV5-4 to TRBJ2-7; D possibly corresponds to TRBD1 (8 bases). The CDR3 is 16 residues long. Trimming removed 3 bases at V and 3 bases at J, with 19 bases between. CDR1 and CDR2 from the germline V gene are SGHNT and YYREEE (reference sequence).

This chain connects TRBV29-1 to TRBJ1-2; maybe TRBD1 (6 bases). CDR3 length: 12 amino acids. V was cut by 4 bases and J by 7 bases, with 13 bases left in between. Germline V gene sequence: CDR1 SQVTM, CDR2 ANQGSEA. The CDR3 protein is CSVGQAETGYTF. The DNA of the CDR3 is TGCAGCGTTGGACAGGCTGAGACTGGCTACACCTTC.

This sequence joins TRBV6-5 and TRBJ2-3; TRBD2 aligns across 8 bases. J gave up 4 bases and V 8 bases, and 5 bases lay outside the gene matches. This CDR3 has 13 amino acids. CDR1 is MNHEY, CDR2 SVGAGI, per germline. CDR3: CASLRTSSDTQYF. DNA for the CDR3: TGTGCCAGCTTAAGGACTAGCTCAGATACGCAGTATTTT.

The V and J genes are TRBV20-1 and TRBJ1-2, with TRBD1 as a possible D gene (5 bases). V was shortened by 3 bases and J by 10 bases, with 12 bases between the two germline ends. The CDR3 runs 11 residues. CDR1 DFQATT and CDR2 SNEGSKA come from the germline V gene (reference sequence). The CDR3 reads CSARIREDYTF. The CDR3 DNA reads TGCAGTGCTAGGATCAGGGAAGACTACACCTTC.

This chain links TRBV5-1 with TRBJ1-5; 7 nucleotides align to TRBD1. Germline assignment: CDR1 SGHRS and CDR2 YFSETQ. There are 14 residues in the CDR3. V lost 5 bases to trimming and J lost 6 bases; unmatched junction nucleotides: 8. The CDR3 protein is CASSSRQGGQPQHF. The CDR3 DNA is TGCGCCAGCAGTTCTCGACAGGGAGGTCAGCCCCAGCATTTT.

The chain has TRBV29-1 and TRBJ1-5; 8 positions agree with TRBD1. V was pared by 6 bases and J by 7 bases, with 11 bases of the junction left unmatched. This CDR3 spans 14 amino acids. Germline V CDR1 and CDR2: SQVTM, ANQGSEA. CDR3 coding DNA: TGCAGCGTCTCGGCGCAGGGGGCAGGACAGCCCCAGCATTTT. This gives the protein CSVSAQGAGQPQHF.

The chain couples TRBV28 to TRBJ2-2, with D possibly matching TRBD1 (6 bases). The CDR3 extends over 14 amino acids. Germline V CDR1 and CDR2: MDHEN, SYDVKM. V was clipped by 4 bases and J by 9 bases, with 15 bases between them. The CDR3 bases are TGTGCCAGCAGTTCTCCTCTGGGGGCTAGGGAGCTGTTTTTT. Its translation: CASSSPLGARELFF. Full variable domain (remainder filled in from reference TRBV28 and TRBJ2-2): DVKVTQSSRYLVKRTGEKVFLECVQDMDHENMFWYRQDPGLGLRLIYFSYDVKMKEKGDIPEGYSVSREKKERFSLILESASTNQTSMYLCASSSPLGARELFFGEGSRLTVL.

The chain links TRBV5-1 to TRBJ1-2; 7 nucleotides match TRBD1. CDR1 is SGHRS, CDR2 YFSETQ, per germline. This CDR3 is built from 17 residues. After removal of 1 base from V and 1 base from J, the junction contained 10 bases not matched to a gene. Here the CDR3 DNA reads TGCGCCAGCAGCTTGTCCAATATTGGGACAGTTAACTATGGCTACACCTTC. Protein: CASSLSNIGTVNYGYTF.